The clone carrying this T cell receptor beta chain appeared many times. Its antigen is not known. The sample originates from a study of beta chain features in type 1 diabetes. Notes on the study in general: Moderate yet significant TCRB CDR3 shortening was seen in Type 1 diabetes patients in all four CD4+ subsets.

The germline V and J ends were trimmed by 4 bases and 0 bases, with 4 bases remaining between them. CDR3 length: 13 residues. Germline CDR1 and CDR2: SGHTA and FQGNSA. Expressed TCRB transcripts were sequenced, since all the RNA that had been isolated was reverse transcribed. Data came from immunoSEQ multiplex PCR; TCRdb stores just in-frame clones and leaves some out. The sample has hundreds of thousands of clones, approximately 9.9% seen once. The V gene is TRBV7-2, the J gene TRBJ2-1, with no clear D. The sample comprised central memory CD4+ T cells from blood. The receptor was isolated from a man aged 25 to 45 with type 1 diabetes. In DNA, the CDR3 is TGTGCCAGCAGCTCGAGCTCCTACAATGAGCAGTTCTTC. It is translated as CASSSSSYNEQFF.